This T cell receptor beta chain was recorded in a study of T cell responses to AZD1222 COVID-19 vaccine. The table lists this clone with a few counts. Its antigen is unidentified. The protocol was immunoSEQ multiplex PCR, while the TCRdb copy is restricted to in-frame clones and leaves out a portion. This table has about 150,000 clones, roughly nine tenths appearing once. The CDR3 length is 15 residues. V was clipped by 5 bases and J by 3 bases, with 16 bases between them. The germline V gene encodes CDR1 MNHEY and CDR2 SMNVEV (reference sequence). Study results and caveats: Elevations in Spike-specific TCR breadth and depth followed administration of two AZD1222 doses. The reported proportion of spike-specific TCRs targeting unmutated variant regions was nearly half.

Sequenced material: peripheral blood, taken 28 days after the second AZD1222 dose. This chain connects TRBV27 to TRBJ1-1; perhaps TRBD1 as D (6 bases). This receptor was identified in an adult who received the AZD1222 COVID-19 vaccine. CDR3 in DNA: TGTGCCAGCAGTCTTCTCGGGGGCGCGGACACTGAAGCTTTCTTT. Encoded protein: CASSLLGGADTEAFF.